This T cell receptor beta chain was sequenced during a study of blood T cell repertoires in COVID-19 (dated by TCRdb to between 2020 and 2021). Notes on the research overall: Collaborator samples came from the United States, Italy and Spain and covered acute and convalescent phases of COVID-19. Subjects who had been exposed to COVID-19, were actively infected with it, or had recovered from it provided the deeply sampled blood TCRbeta repertoires that made up the dataset. Samples came from the ongoing ImmuneRACE study (first 160 participants) plus 1,254 subjects from 6 global collaborators. The material from the prospective study consisted of cDNA or gDNA derived from T cells, B-cell-depleted T cells, or PBMCs. Where available, HLA class I and class II types were taken from metadata supplied by the sample provider and were not determined by assay-based typing. Sample metadata almost always included a de-identified subject ID, COVID-19 status, age in years and sex. The repertoires were made available in a free public database intended to serve as a resource for research on the immune response to SARS-CoV-2. General findings and caveats noted by the study authors: Clinical and demographic metadata were provided uncurated, with the amount varying by source and participant.

V and J are truncated by 0 bases and 0 bases respectively, leaving an intervening sequence of 5 bases. In the germline V gene, CDR1 corresponds to SGHRS and CDR2 to YFSETQ. The CDR3 sequence holds 14 residues, the cysteine and phenylalanine included. The sequence is cut down to CDR3 DNA, 42 bases in frame from base 1. TCRbeta CDR3 regions were amplified from genomic DNA using the immunoSEQ Assay, a bias-controlled multiplex PCR. For the original study's pipeline: Nucleated cell counts per sample were estimated from amplification of reference gene primers within the assay. To quantify the absolute abundance of each unique TCRbeta CDR3 rearrangement, sequence reads were collapsed and filtered. For each sample, productive Simpson clonality was calculated as the square root of Simpson's diversity index across productive rearrangements. In its TCRdb copy, this immuneACCESS table keeps in-frame sequences only and misses some clones. Where compared with another copy, unresolved V genes explain less than half of these, and the others have no known cause. V and J calls and clone size are copied from that table; D and trimming were computed from the DNA. The sample data list approximately 260,000 clones, and less than 85% of these were observed just once. Jointly, the top ten make up about 5.3% of the sample.

Collaborating institutions collected whole blood in K2EDTA tubes following their own protocols. For TCRbeta analysis, collaborators shipped samples as frozen whole blood, isolated PBMCs, or DNA extracted from either of those sample types. On this clone itself: Its antigen is currently not known. Per-base quality was not reported, and no clone a single base away is much larger than it.

This receptor was obtained from an elderly woman with active or convalescent COVID-19. The material sequenced was peripheral blood. In this chain, TRBV5-1 is recombined with TRBJ2-3, with no D gene named confidently. The CDR3 region: CASSLGASTDTQYF. At the DNA level, the sequence is TGCGCCAGCAGCTTGGGGGCAAGCACAGATACGCAGTATTTT.